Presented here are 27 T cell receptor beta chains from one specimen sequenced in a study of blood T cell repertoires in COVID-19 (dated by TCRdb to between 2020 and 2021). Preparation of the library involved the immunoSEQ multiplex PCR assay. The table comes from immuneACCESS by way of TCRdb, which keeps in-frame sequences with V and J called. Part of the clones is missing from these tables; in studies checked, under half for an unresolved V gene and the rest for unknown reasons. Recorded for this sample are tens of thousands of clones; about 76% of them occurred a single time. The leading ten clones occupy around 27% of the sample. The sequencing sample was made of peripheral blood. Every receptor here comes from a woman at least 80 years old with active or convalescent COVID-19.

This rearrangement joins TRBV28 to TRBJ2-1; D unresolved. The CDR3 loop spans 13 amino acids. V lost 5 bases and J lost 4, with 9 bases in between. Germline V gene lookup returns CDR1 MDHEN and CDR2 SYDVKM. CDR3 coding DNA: TGTGCCAGCAGTCCGATCAGTTACAATGAGCAGTTCTTC. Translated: CASSPISYNEQFF.

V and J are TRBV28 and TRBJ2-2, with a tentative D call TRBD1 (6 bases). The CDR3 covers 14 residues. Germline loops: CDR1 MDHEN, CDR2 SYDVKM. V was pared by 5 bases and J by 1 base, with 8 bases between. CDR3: CASSARGNTGELFF. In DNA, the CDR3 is TGTGCCAGCAGTGCCAGGGGGAACACCGGGGAGCTGTTTTTT.

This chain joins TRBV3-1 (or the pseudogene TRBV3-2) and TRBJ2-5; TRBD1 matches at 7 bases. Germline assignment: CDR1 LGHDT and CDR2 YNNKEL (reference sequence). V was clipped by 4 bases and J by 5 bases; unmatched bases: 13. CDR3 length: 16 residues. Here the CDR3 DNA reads TGTGCCAGCAGCCGCACAACTTCAGGGGGAGCGGAGACCCAGTACTTC. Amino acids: CASSRTTSGGAETQYF.

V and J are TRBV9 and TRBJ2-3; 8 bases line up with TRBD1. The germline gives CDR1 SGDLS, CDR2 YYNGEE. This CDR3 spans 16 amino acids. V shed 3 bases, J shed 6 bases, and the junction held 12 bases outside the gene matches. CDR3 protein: CASSASPNAGGDTQYF. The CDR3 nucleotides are TGTGCCAGCAGCGCCTCCCCCAACGCAGGGGGCGATACGCAGTATTTT. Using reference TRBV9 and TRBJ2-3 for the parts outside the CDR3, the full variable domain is DSGVTQTPKHLITATGQRVTLRCSPRSGDLSVYWYQQSLDQGLQFLIQYYNGEERAKGNILERFSAQQFPDLHSELNLSSLELGDSALYFCASSASPNAGGDTQYFGPGTRLTVL.

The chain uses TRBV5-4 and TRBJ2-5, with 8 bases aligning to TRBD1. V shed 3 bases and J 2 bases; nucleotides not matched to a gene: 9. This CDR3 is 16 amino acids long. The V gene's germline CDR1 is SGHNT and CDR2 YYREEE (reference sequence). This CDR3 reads CASSSRVGTGQETQYF. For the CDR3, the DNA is TGTGCCAGCAGCTCCCGCGTGGGGACAGGACAAGAGACCCAGTACTTC.

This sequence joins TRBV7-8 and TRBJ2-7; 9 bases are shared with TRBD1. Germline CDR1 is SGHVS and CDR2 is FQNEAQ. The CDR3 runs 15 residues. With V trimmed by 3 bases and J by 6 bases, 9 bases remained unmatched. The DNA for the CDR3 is TGTGCCAGCAGCTTGGGACAGGGAGCTTTCGGCGAGCAGTACTTC. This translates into CASSLGQGAFGEQYF.

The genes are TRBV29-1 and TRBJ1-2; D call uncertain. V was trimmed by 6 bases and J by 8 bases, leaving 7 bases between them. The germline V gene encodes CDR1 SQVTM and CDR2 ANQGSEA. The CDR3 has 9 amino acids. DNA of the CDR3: TGCAGCGTAATTCCAGGCTACACCTTC. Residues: CSVIPGYTF. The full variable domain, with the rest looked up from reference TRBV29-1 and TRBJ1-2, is SAVISQKPSRDICQRGTSLTIQCQVDSQVTMMFWYRQQPGQSLTLIATANQGSEATYESGFVIDKFPISRPNLTFSTLTVSNMSPEDSSIYLCSVIPGYTFGSGTRLTVV.

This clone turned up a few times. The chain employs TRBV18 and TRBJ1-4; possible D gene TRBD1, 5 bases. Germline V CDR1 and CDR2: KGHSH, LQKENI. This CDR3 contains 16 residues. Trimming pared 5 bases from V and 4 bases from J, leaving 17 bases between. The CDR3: CASSGGTGTGNEKLFF. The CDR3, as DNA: TGTGCCAGCTCAGGAGGGACCGGGACGGGTAATGAAAAACTGTTTTTT.

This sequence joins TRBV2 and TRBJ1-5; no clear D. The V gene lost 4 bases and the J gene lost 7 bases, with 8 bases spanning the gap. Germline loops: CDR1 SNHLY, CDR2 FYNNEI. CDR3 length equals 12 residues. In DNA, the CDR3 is TGTGCCAGCAGTGGGGAGTCACAGCCCCAGCATTTT. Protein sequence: CASSGESQPQHF.

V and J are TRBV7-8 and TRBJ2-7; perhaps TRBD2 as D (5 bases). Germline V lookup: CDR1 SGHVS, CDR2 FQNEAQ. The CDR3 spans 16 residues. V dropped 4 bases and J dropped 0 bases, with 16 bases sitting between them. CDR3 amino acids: CASSSGSMRSSYEQYF. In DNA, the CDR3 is TGTGCCAGCAGCTCGGGGTCGATGAGGAGCTCCTACGAGCAGTACTTC.

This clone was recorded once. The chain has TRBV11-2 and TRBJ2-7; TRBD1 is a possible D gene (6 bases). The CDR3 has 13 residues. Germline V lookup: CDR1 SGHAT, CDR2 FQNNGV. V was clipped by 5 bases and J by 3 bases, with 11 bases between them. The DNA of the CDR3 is TGTGCCAGCAGCCAAGCCAGGGGCTACGAGCAGTACTTC. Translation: CASSQARGYEQYF.

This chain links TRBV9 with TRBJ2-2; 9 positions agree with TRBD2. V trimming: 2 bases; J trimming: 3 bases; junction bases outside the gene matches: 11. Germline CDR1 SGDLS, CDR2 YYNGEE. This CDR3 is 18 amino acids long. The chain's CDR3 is CASSVPARGGLDTGELFF. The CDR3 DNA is TGTGCCAGCAGCGTCCCTGCGCGGGGGGGCCTTGACACCGGGGAGCTGTTTTTT.

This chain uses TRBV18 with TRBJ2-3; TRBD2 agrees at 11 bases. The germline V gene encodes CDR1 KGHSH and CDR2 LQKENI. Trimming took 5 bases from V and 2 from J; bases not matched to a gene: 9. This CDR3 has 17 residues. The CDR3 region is CASSEDVAGGPTDTQYF. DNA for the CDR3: TGTGCCAGCTCAGAAGACGTAGCGGGGGGGCCCACAGATACGCAGTATTTT.

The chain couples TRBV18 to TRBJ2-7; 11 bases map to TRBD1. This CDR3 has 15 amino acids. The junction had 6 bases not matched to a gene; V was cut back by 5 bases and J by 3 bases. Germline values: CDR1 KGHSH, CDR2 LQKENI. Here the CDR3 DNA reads TGTGCCAGCTCAGGCCCGGGACAGGGGGGCTACGAGCAGTACTTC. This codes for CASSGPGQGGYEQYF. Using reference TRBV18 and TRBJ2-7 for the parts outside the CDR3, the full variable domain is NAGVMQNPRHLVRRRGQEARLRCSPMKGHSHVYWYRQLPEEGLKFMVYLQKENIIDESGMPKERFSAEFPKEGPSILRIQQVVRGDSAAYFCASSGPGQGGYEQYFGPGTRLTVT.

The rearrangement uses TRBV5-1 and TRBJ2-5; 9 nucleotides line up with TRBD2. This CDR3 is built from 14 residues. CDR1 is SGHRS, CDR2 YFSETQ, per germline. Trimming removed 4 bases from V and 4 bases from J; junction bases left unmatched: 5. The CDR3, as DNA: TGCGCCAGCAGCCTGACTAGCGGTCGAGAGACCCAGTACTTC. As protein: CASSLTSGRETQYF.

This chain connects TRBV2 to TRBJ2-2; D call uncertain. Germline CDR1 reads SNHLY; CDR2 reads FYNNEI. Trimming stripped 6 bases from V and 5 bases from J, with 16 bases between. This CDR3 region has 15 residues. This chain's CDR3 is CASRQLVARTGELFF. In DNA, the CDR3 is TGTGCCAGCAGACAGCTCGTGGCAAGGACCGGGGAGCTGTTTTTT.

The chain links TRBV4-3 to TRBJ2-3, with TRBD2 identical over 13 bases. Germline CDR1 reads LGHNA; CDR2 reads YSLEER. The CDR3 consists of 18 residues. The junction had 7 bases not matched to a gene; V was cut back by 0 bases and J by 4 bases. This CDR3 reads CASSQDQRLAGGADTQYF. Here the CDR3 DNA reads TGCGCCAGCAGCCAAGATCAACGACTAGCGGGGGGTGCAGATACGCAGTATTTT.

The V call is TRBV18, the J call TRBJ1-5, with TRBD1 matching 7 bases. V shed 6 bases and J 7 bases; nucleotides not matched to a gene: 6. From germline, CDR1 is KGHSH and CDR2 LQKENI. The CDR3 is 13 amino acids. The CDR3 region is CASSQDRDQPQHF. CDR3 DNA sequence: TGTGCCAGCTCCCAAGACAGGGACCAGCCCCAGCATTTT.

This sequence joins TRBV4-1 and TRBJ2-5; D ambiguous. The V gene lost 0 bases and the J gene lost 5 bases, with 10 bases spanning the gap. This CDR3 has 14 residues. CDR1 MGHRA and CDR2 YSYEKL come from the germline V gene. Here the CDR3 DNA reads TGCGCCAGCAGCCAAGAGCGGAATTCGGAGACCCAGTACTTC. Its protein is CASSQERNSETQYF.

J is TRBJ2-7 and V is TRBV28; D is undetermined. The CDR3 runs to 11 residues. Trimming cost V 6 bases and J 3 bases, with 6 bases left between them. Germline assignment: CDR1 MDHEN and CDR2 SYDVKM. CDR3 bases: TGTGCCAGCAGCTCCTTCTACGAGCAGTACTTC. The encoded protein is CASSSFYEQYF.

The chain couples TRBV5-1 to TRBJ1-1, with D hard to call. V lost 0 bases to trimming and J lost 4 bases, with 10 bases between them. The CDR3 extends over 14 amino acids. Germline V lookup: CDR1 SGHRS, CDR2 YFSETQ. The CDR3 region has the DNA TGCGCCAGCAGCTTGGGAGTTCGCGGCACTGAAGCTTTCTTT. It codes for CASSLGVRGTEAFF.

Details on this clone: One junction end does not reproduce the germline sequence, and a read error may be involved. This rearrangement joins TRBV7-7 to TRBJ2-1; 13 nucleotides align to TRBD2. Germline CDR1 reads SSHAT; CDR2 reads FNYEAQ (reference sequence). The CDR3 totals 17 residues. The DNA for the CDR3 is TGTGCTAGCAGCCCCCAACTAGCGGGGGGGCCTTTAGAAGAGCAGTTCTTC. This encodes CASSPQLAGGPLEEQFF.

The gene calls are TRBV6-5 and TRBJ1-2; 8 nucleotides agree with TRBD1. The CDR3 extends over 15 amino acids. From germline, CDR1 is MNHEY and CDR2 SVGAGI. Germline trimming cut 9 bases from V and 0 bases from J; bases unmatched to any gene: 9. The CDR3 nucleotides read TGTGCCAGTACGGACAGGGTCCCCTCTAACTATGGCTACACCTTC. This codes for CASTDRVPSNYGYTF.

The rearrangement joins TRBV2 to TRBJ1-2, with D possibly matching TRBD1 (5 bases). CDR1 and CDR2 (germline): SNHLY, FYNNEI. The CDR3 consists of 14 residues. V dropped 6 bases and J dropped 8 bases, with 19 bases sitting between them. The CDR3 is CASRGWAGLGGYTF. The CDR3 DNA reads TGTGCCAGCAGAGGGTGGGCAGGGCTGGGCGGCTACACCTTC.

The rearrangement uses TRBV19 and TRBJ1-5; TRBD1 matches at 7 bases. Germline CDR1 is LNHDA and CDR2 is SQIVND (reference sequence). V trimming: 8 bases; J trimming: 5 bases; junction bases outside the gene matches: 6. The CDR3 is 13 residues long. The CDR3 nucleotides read TGTGCCAGTGGGTCTCAGGGGGATCAGCCCCAGCATTTT. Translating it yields CASGSQGDQPQHF.

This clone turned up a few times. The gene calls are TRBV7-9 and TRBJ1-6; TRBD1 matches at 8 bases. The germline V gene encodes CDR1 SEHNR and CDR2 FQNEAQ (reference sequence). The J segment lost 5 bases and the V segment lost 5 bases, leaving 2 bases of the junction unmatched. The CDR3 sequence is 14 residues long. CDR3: CASSRQGNNSPLHF. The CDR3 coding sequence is TGTGCCAGCAGCCGACAGGGGAATAATTCACCCCTCCACTTT. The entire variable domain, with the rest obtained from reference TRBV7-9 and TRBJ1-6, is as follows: DTGVSQNPRHKITKRGQNVTFRCDPISEHNRLYWYRQTLGQGPEFLTYFQNEAQLEKSRLLSDRFSAERPKGSFSTLEIQRTEQGDSAMYLCASSRQGNNSPLHFGNGTRLTVT.

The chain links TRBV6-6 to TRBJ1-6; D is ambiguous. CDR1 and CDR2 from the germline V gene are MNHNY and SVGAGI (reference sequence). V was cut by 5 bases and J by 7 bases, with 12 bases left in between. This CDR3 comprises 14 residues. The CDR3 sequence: CASSSGTGNSPLHF. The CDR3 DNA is TGTGCCAGCAGTAGCGGAACGGGGAATTCACCCCTCCACTTT.